What follows are 2 T cell receptor beta chains derived from one specimen sequenced in a study of shared clonotypes between healthy human individuals. Clones were read by immunoSEQ multiplex PCR, and TCRdb kept only the in-frame ones, dropping some. The sample has about 2 million clones, about 95% seen once. Naive CD8 populations comprised CD45RO-negative cells positively selected for CCR7, excluding terminally differentiated effector memory CD45RA+ cells. The sequenced material came from naive CD8+ T cells sorted from blood. These receptors all stem from a man between 18 and 35 years old in good health.

In regard to this clone: Other nucleotide sequences from this sample produce the same CDR3. The rearrangement links TRBV4-3 to TRBJ2-7; TRBD1 aligns across 7 bases. The CDR3 runs 14 residues. The V and J ends lost 1 base and 4 bases, in that order; junction bases with no gene match: 4. In germline, CDR1 is LGHNA, CDR2 YSLEER. As DNA, the CDR3 is TGCGCCAGCAGCCAAGGGGTACAGGGGTACGAGCAGTACTTC. It codes for CASSQGVQGYEQYF.

This chain links TRBV9 with TRBJ2-2, with D tentatively TRBD1 (6 bases). V was trimmed by 3 bases and J by 1 base, leaving 10 bases between them. Germline lookup yields CDR1 SGDLS and CDR2 YYNGEE. The CDR3 contains 15 residues. CDR3 amino acids: CASSGGGLNTGELFF. As DNA, the CDR3 is TGTGCCAGCAGCGGTGGGGGCTTGAACACCGGGGAGCTGTTTTTT.